These T cell receptor beta chains were read from a single sample in a study of beta chain features in type 1 diabetes. The assay was immunoSEQ multiplex PCR, and TCRdb's table has in-frame clones only and misses some. Seen here are around 300,000 clones, 15% observed once, and the top ten hold more than 0.015%. The sample comprised naive CD4+ T cells from blood. These receptors were obtained from a man in his late teens or twenties with type 1 diabetes. The CDR3 runs from the conserved cysteine through the conserved F or W. A D gene is named only where the DNA matches it firmly. Clone size appears in some rows only: once, few, many, or a class for an expanded clone.

j_call d_call v_call clone_size cdr3_nt cdr3_aa
TRBJ2-3 TRBD1 TRBV2 few TGTGCCAGCACCTCCCTAGGGACAGGTAGCACAGATACGCAGTATTTT CASTSLGTGSTDTQYF
TRBJ2-1 TRBD2 TRBV6-1 few TGTGCCAGCAGTGCCCTAGCGGGAGTTGGTCGCAATGAGCAGTTCTTC CASSALAGVGRNEQFF
TRBJ1-5 NA TRBV11-2 few TGTGCCAGCAGCCCGAGAGCGGGGGGTGATCAGCCCCAGCATTTT CASSPRAGGDQPQHF
TRBJ2-2 TRBD2 TRBV28 NA TGTGCCAGCAGTTCTCTAGCGGGAGGGCCGTTCGGGGAGCTGTTTTTT CASSSLAGGPFGELFF
TRBJ2-4 NA TRBV23-1 few TGCGCCAGCACAATTGTGGAGGGCATAACCAAAAACATTCAGTACTTC CASTIVEGITKNIQYF
TRBJ2-5 TRBD2 TRBV25-1 NA TGTGCCAGCAGGACTAGCGGTGCGGAGACCCAGTACTTC CASRTSGAETQYF
TRBJ1-1 NA TRBV29-1 few TGCAGCGGCCAGGGACTGGAGGTCACTGAAGCTTTCTTT CSGQGLEVTEAFF
TRBJ2-6 NA TRBV30 NA TGTGCCTTCCCGGCGGGGTCGTTCCCACTTTCTGGGGCCAACGTCCTGACTTTC CAFPAGSFPLSGANVLTF
TRBJ2-4 NA TRBV29-1 few TGCAGCGTTGAAGAAGGTCGGCAGGCCCCTCTAGCCAAAAACATTCAGTACTTC CSVEEGRQAPLAKNIQYF
TRBJ2-1 NA TRBV15 few TGTGCCACCTCCTTAGGGAGTGGCGATGAGCAGTTCTTC CATSLGSGDEQFF
TRBJ2-7 NA TRBV6-9 NA TGTGCCAGCCCCAGTCACGAGCAGTACTTC CASPSHEQYF
TRBJ1-3 NA TRBV2 few TGTGCCAGCAATCGCGATACTGGAAACACCATATATTTT CASNRDTGNTIYF
TRBJ2-1 NA TRBV7-9 NA TGTGCCAGCAGCTTACCCGTCAGGTACTCCTACAATGAGCAGTTCTTC CASSLPVRYSYNEQFF
TRBJ2-7 NA TRBV18 NA TGTGCCAGCTCACCACCGGGTAGGGGCAGCTACGAGCAGTACTTC CASSPPGRGSYEQYF
TRBJ2-1 NA TRBV7-2 NA TGTGCCAGCAGCAACGTCCGAGGCTACAATGAGCAGTTCTTC CASSNVRGYNEQFF
TRBJ1-5 NA TRBV6-5 once TGTGCCAGCTGGGGCCAAGGGTGGAATCAGCCCCAGCATTTT CASWGQGWNQPQHF
TRBJ2-5 NA TRBV7-9 few TGTGCCAGCAGCTTAATGGGCCGGGGTCCATTACACGAGACCCAGTACTTC CASSLMGRGPLHETQYF
TRBJ2-2 TRBD2 TRBV4-1 NA TGCGCCAGCAGCCAAGATGGGACTAGCGGGAGATCCGGGGAGCTGTTTTTT CASSQDGTSGRSGELFF
TRBJ2-3 NA TRBV28 NA TGTGCCAGCAGCAGGCTCACAGATACGCAGTATTTT CASSRLTDTQYF
TRBJ2-7 TRBD2 TRBV5-4 few TGTGCCAGCAGTAAGCGGGACGCCGCCTACGAGCAGTACTTC CASSKRDAAYEQYF
TRBJ2-1 NA TRBV5-1 NA TGCGCCAGCAGCCTGGAGGGGGTCGCTGAGCAGTTCTTC CASSLEGVAEQFF
TRBJ1-2 NA TRBV5-6 NA TGTGCCAGCAGCTGGGACAAGAACTATGGCTACACCTTC CASSWDKNYGYTF
TRBJ2-7 NA TRBV11-2 few TGTGCCAGCAGCTTATTGCCCCCGGCGGGCAAAAACCCATACGAGCAGTACTTC CASSLLPPAGKNPYEQYF
TRBJ1-1 TRBD1 TRBV4-3 NA TGCGCCAGCAGCCAAAATACAGGGGGCACTGAAGCTTTCTTT CASSQNTGGTEAFF
TRBJ1-1 TRBD1 TRBV7-9 few TGTGCCAGCAGCTTAGGGGACAGTCTGAACACTGAAGCTTTCTTT CASSLGDSLNTEAFF
TRBJ1-1 NA TRBV29-1 NA TGCAGCGTTGAATTTAGGCAGGACACTGAAGCTTTCTTT CSVEFRQDTEAFF
TRBJ2-5 NA TRBV28 NA TGTGCCAGCAGCTCCCCGCGGCGTATTCAAGAGACCCAGTACTTC CASSSPRRIQETQYF
TRBJ2-7 NA TRBV14 NA TGTGCCAGCAGCCCACGGAGGAACAGCGCTTACGAGCAGTACTTC CASSPRRNSAYEQYF
TRBJ2-7 NA TRBV29-1 few TGCAGCGTTAGGAACCCACAGCACGAGCAGTACTTC CSVRNPQHEQYF
TRBJ2-7 NA TRBV11-2 NA TGTGCCAGCGGTCCTCGAGGAGGACTCCAGGCCCACGAGCAGTACTTC CASGPRGGLQAHEQYF
TRBJ2-3 NA TRBV2 NA TGTGCCAGCAGTGTGATGAGCGTCGGTGATACGCAGTATTTT CASSVMSVGDTQYF
TRBJ2-1 TRBD2 TRBV5-1 NA TGCGCCAGCAGCGAGTCCGGGACTAGCCTTGAGCAGTTCTTC CASSESGTSLEQFF